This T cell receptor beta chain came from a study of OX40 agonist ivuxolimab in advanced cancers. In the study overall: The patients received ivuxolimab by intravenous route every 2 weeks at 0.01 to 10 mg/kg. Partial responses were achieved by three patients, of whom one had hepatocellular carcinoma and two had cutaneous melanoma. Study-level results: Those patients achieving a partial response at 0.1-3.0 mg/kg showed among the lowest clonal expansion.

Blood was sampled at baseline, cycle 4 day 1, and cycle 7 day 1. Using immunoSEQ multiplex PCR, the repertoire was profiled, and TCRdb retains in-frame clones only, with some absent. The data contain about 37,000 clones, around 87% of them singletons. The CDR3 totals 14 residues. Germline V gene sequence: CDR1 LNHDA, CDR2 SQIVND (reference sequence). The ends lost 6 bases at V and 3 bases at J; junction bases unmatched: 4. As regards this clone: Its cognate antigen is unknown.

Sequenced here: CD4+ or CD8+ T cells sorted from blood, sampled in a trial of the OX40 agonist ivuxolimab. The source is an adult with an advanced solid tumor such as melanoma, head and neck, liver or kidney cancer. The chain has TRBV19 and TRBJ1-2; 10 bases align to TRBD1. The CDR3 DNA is TGTGCCAGTAGGAAGGGACAGGGGCACTATGGCTACACCTTC. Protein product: CASRKGQGHYGYTF.